This is a list of T cell receptor beta chains from one sample in a study of lung T cells in sarcoidosis with Löfgren's syndrome. Via MiXCR, TCRdb re-called the reads, giving one row per CDR3 protein. The repertoire holds tens of thousands of distinct CDR3 sequences, with over 20% as singletons. Source material: CD4+ T cells from PBMCs. Receptors were obtained from a human donor with sarcoidosis (Löfgren's syndrome or another form), or a control subject (not recorded which). Each CDR3 is given with its conserved first and last residue. Each record gives: V gene, CDR3 protein.

>TRBV19
CASSIDTGTGAFF
>TRBV18
CASSPASGQASYEQYF
>TRBV11-2
CASSLGFQGHYGYTF
>TRBV20-1
CSARDASGSEKLFF
>TRBV19
CASSILSEQFF
>TRBV29-1
CSGQQETQYF
>TRBV20-1
CSAPDHYGYTF
>TRBV5-8
CASSLLPGSLAADTQYF
>TRBV12-3/TRBV12-4
CASSGGGPGGNQPQHF
>TRBV20-1
CSAAVGAQDTQYF
>TRBV19
CASSPNRAVRNQIEAFF
>TRBV12-3/TRBV12-4
CASSLWAERLYEQYF
>TRBV5-1
CASTEVGYGLDTQYF
>TRBV7-2
CASSLRQGHEQYF
>TRBV2
CASRGETGNYGYTF
>TRBV12-3/TRBV12-4
CASSSGLYTDTHYF
>TRBV6-1
CASRNDRGEYNEQFF
>TRBV7-9
CASSKTVSGRETQYF